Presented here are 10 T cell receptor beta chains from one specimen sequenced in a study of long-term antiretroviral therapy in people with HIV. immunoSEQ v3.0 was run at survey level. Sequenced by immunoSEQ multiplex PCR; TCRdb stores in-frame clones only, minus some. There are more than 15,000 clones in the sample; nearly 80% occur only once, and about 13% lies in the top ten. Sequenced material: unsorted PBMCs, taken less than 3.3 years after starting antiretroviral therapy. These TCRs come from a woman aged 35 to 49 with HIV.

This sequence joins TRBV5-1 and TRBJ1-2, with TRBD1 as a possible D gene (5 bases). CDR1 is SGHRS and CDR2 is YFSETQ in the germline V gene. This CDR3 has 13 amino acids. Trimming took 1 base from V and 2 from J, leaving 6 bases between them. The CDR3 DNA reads TGCGCCAGCAGCTTGCAGGGAAACTATGGCTACACCTTC. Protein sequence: CASSLQGNYGYTF.

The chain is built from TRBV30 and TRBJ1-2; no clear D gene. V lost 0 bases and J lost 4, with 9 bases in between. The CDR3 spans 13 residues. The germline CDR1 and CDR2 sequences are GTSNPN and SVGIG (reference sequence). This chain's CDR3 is CAWSVMGFYGYTF. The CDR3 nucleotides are TGTGCCTGGAGTGTGATGGGGTTCTATGGCTACACCTTC.

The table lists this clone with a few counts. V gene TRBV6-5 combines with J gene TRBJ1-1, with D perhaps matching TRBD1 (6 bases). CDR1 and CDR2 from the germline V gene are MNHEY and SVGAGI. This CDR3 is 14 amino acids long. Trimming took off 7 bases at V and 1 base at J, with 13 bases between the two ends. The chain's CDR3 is CASKGRGTNTEAFF. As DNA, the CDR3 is TGTGCCAGCAAGGGGAGGGGGACGAACACTGAAGCTTTCTTT.

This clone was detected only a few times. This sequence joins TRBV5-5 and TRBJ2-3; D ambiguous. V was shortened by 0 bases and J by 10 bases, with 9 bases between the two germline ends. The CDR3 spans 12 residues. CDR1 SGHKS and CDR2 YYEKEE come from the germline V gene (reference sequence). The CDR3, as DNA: TGTGCCAGCAGCTTGGACGGTGTCGCGCAGTATTTT. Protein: CASSLDGVAQYF.

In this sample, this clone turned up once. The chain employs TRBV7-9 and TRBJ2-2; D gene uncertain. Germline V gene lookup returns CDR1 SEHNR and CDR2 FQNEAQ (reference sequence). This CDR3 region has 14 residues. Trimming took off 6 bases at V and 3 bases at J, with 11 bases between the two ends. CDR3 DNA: TGTGCCAGCAGTCGGGCCAGGTACACCGGGGAGCTGTTTTTT. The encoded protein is CASSRARYTGELFF.

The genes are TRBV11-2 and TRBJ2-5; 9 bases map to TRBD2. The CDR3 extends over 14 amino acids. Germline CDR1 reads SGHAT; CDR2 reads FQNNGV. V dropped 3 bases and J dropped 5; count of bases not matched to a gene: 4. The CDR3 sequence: CASSFGTSIETQYF. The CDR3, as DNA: TGTGCCAGCAGCTTCGGGACTAGCATCGAGACCCAGTACTTC.

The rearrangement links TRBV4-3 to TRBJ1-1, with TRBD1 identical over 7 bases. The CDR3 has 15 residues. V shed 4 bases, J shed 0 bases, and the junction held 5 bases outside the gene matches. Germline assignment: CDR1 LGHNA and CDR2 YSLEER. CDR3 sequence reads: CASSLWGQLNTEAFF. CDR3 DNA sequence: TGCGCCAGCAGCCTGTGGGGACAGTTGAACACTGAAGCTTTCTTT.

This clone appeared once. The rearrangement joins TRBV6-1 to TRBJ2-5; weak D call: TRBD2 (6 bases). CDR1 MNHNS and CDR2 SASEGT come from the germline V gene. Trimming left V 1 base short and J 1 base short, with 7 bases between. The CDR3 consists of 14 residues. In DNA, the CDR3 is TGTGCCAGCAGTGAAGTGGGACTCCAAGAGACCCAGTACTTC. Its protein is CASSEVGLQETQYF.

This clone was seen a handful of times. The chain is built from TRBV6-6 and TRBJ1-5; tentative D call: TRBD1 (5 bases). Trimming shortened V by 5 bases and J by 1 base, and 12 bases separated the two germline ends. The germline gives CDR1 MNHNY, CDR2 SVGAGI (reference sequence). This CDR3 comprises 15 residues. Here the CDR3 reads CASSNWDGSNQPQHF. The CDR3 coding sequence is TGTGCCAGCAGTAACTGGGACGGGAGCAATCAGCCCCAGCATTTT.

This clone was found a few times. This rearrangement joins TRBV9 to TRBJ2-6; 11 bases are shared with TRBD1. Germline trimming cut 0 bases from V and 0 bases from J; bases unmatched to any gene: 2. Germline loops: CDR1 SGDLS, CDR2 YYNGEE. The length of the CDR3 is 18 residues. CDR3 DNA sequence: TGTGCCAGCAGCGTAGAGGACAGGGGGCCCTCTGGGGCCAACGTCCTGACTTTC. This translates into CASSVEDRGPSGANVLTF.